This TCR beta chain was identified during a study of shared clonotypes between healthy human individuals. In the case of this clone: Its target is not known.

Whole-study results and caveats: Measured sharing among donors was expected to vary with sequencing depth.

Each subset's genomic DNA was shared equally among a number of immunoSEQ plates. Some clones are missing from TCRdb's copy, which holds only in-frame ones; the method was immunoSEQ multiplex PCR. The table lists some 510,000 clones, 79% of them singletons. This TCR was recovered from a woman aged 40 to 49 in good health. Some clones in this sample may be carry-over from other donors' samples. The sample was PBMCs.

CDR3 loop: CASSLRLAGFIGANVLTF. The DNA of the CDR3 is TGTGCCAGCAGTTTACGACTAGCGGGGTTTATTGGGGCCAACGTCCTGACTTTC. This chain uses TRBV27 with TRBJ2-6; 11 nucleotides line up with TRBD2. The trim removed 2 bases at V and 3 bases at J, leaving 6 bases unmatched. CDR1 and CDR2 (germline): MNHEY, SMNVEV (reference sequence). This CDR3 contains 18 residues.